The rows below give T cell receptor beta chains drawn from one sample of a study of blood T cell repertoires in COVID-19. TCRdb's table, derived via immunoSEQ multiplex PCR, lists solely in-frame clones and lacks some. The sample holds some 120,000 clones, around 64% seen once. The sample was peripheral blood. These receptors all stem from a human donor with acute or convalescent COVID-19. The donor label of this sample is uncertain. CDR3s include the opening cysteine and the closing phenylalanine or tryptophan. D genes are given only for firm matches. Only part of the rows carry a size: once, few, many, or a class if the clone is expanded.

v_call	clone_size	d_call	j_call	cdr3_nt	cdr3_aa
TRBV19	few	.	TRBJ2-1	TGTGCCAGTAGTATAGATCGGCGGAATGAGCAGTTCTTC	CASSIDRRNEQFF
TRBV4-1	.	TRBD1	TRBJ1-2	TGCGCCAGCAGCCAATACAGGGGGCAGGCTGGCTACACCTTC	CASSQYRGQAGYTF
TRBV29-1	.	.	TRBJ1-1	TGCAGCGTTGAAGATAGGGGCGCTGAAGCTTTCTTT	CSVEDRGAEAFF
TRBV12-3/TRBV12-4	.	TRBD1	TRBJ1-3	TGTGCCAGCAGTTTAGAGGGGGCAACCATATATTTT	CASSLEGATIYF
TRBV7-8	few	TRBD2	TRBJ2-1	TGTGCCAGCAGCCTAGGGACTAGCGGGGACGTACAGTTCTTC	CASSLGTSGDVQFF
TRBV28	.	TRBD2	TRBJ2-2	TGTGCCAGCAGTTTAATACTAGCGGGGGTCATCGGGGAGCTGTTTTTT	CASSLILAGVIGELFF
TRBV2	.	TRBD1	TRBJ1-5	TGTGCCAGCGGACAGGGTTATAGCAATCAGCCCCAGCATTTT	CASGQGYSNQPQHF
TRBV5-1	.	TRBD1	TRBJ1-1	TGCGCCAGCAGCCCGGGACAGGGGTACACTGAAGCTTTCTTT	CASSPGQGYTEAFF
TRBV18	few	TRBD1	TRBJ1-2	TGTGCCAGCTCACTCCAGGGCACAGGGGGGGCCTATGGCTACACCTTC	CASSLQGTGGAYGYTF
TRBV12-3/TRBV12-4	.	.	TRBJ1-3	TGTGCCAGCAGTTTGGCCTCTGGAAACACCATATATTTT	CASSLASGNTIYF
TRBV7-9	.	.	TRBJ1-1	TGTGCCAGCAGCTCCGGGACAAGGAACACTGAAGCTTTCTTT	CASSSGTRNTEAFF
TRBV27	.	.	TRBJ1-5	TGTGCCAGCAGTTCCAGAGGGCAGCCCCAGCATTTT	CASSSRGQPQHF
TRBV11-2	few	TRBD1	TRBJ1-6	TGTGCCAGCAGCCGAGCCGGACAGGGTTATAATTCACCCCTCCACTTT	CASSRAGQGYNSPLHF
TRBV7-9	many	TRBD2	TRBJ2-2	TGTGCCAGCAGCTTAGCAAGGTTGGCTAGCGGGGAGAACACCGGGGAGCTGTTTTTT	CASSLARLASGENTGELFF
TRBV24-1	.	.	TRBJ1-2	TGTGCCACCAGTGAACCCTCGGGGACAAGCTATGGCTACACCTTC	CATSEPSGTSYGYTF
TRBV5-1	.	.	TRBJ2-4	TGCGCCAGCAGCTTCTACGGGGGGCCGGGGGACATTCAGTACTTC	CASSFYGGPGDIQYF
TRBV2	.	TRBD2	TRBJ2-3	TGTGCCAGCAGTGAGTCGCGAGCGGGGGGTACAGATACGCAGTATTTT	CASSESRAGGTDTQYF
TRBV9	.	.	TRBJ1-2	TGTGCCAGCAGCGCCCAAGCGGGGCGGTATGGCTACACCTTC	CASSAQAGRYGYTF
TRBV20-1	once	TRBD1	TRBJ1-2	TGCAGTGCTAGTATAGCGGGACAGGGGGAAGGCTACACCTTC	CSASIAGQGEGYTF
TRBV18	.	.	TRBJ1-1	TGTGCCAGCTCACCGGACAGTCCTGAAGCTTTCTTT	CASSPDSPEAFF
TRBV18	many	TRBD2	TRBJ2-2	TGTGCCAGCTCACCAAGGCTAGCGGCGAACACCGGGGAGCTGTTTTTT	CASSPRLAANTGELFF
TRBV12-5	.	.	TRBJ1-5	TGTGCTAGTGGTTTGCGATCGCAGGGCAATCAGCCCCAGCATTTT	CASGLRSQGNQPQHF
TRBV28	few	.	TRBJ1-1	TGTGCCAGCAGTCCTAGGATCGAAGCTTTCTTT	CASSPRIEAFF
TRBV5-1	few	TRBD1	TRBJ1-5	TGCGCCAGCAGCCCCGGGACAGGGGATCAGCCCCAGCATTTT	CASSPGTGDQPQHF
TRBV6-5	once	TRBD1	TRBJ1-5	TGTGCCAGCAGGGCCGGGACAGGGGGCCCTCAGCCCCAGCATTTT	CASRAGTGGPQPQHF
TRBV7-2	.	TRBD2	TRBJ2-1	TGTGCCAGCAGCCCACTTGGGCTAGCGGGGGGGCGTGAGCAGTTCTTC	CASSPLGLAGGREQFF
TRBV7-2	.	TRBD1	TRBJ1-2	TGTGCCAGCAGGAGAACCGGGACAGGGTATGGCTACACCTTC	CASRRTGTGYGYTF
TRBV4-1	few	TRBD1	TRBJ1-1	TGCGCCAGCACCTTAAGGACCGGGACAGGGAACACTGAAGCTTTCTTT	CASTLRTGTGNTEAFF
TRBV2	.	TRBD2	TRBJ2-5	TGTGCCAGCAGTGAAGCTGCCGGGACTAGCGGGGCAGAGACCCAGTACTTC	CASSEAAGTSGAETQYF
TRBV5-6	.	TRBD1	TRBJ1-2	TGTGCCAGCAAAACAGGGGCGTCAAAGTACTATGGCTACACCTTC	CASKTGASKYYGYTF
TRBV11-3	.	TRBD2	TRBJ2-1	TGTGCCAGCAGCACCGGACTAGCGGGGGTAGGTGAGCAGTTCTTC	CASSTGLAGVGEQFF
TRBV4-1	.	TRBD2	TRBJ2-3	TGCGCCAGCAGCCAAGAACGGTCTGGGCGGGGGATAGATACGCAGTATTTT	CASSQERSGRGIDTQYF
TRBV11-2	.	TRBD1	TRBJ2-1	TGTGCCAGCAGCTCCCCCCGCCGACCGGGACAGGGGTTCTTC	CASSSPRRPGQGFF
TRBV2	.	TRBD1	TRBJ2-1	TGTGCCAGCAATAAGCCGGGACAGGGTAATGAGCAGTTCTTC	CASNKPGQGNEQFF
TRBV18	.	.	TRBJ1-1	TGTGCCAGCTCTTCGTCATACAGTAACACTGAAGCTTTCTTT	CASSSSYSNTEAFF
TRBV5-4	.	TRBD1	TRBJ1-2	TGTGCCAGCAGCCCGGGACAGCCCTACGACTATGGCTACACCTTC	CASSPGQPYDYGYTF
TRBV9	.	TRBD2	TRBJ2-1	TGTGCCAGCAGCGCGGGACTAGCGGATTACAATGAGCAGTTCTTC	CASSAGLADYNEQFF
TRBV7-9	once	.	TRBJ1-3	TGTGCCACCCGTGAGGGAGCCTCTGGAAACACCATATATTTT	CATREGASGNTIYF
TRBV19	.	.	TRBJ1-4	TGTGCCAGTAGTAAAGGACAGCGACCAACTAATGAAAAACTGTTTTTT	CASSKGQRPTNEKLFF
TRBV2	few	TRBD1	TRBJ1-5	TGTGCCAGCAGCCTTGGACAGGCCACAAATCAGCCCCAGCATTTT	CASSLGQATNQPQHF
TRBV7-9	.	.	TRBJ2-2	TGTGCCAGCGTACAGGGCTGGGAGCTGTTTTTT	CASVQGWELFF
TRBV7-7	.	TRBD2	TRBJ2-6	TGTGCTAGCAGCCCGGGAGGACCTGGGGCCAACGTCCTGACTTTC	CASSPGGPGANVLTF
TRBV18	.	TRBD1	TRBJ1-2	TGTGCCAGCTCAATTTCTCAGGGACAGACTCCCTATGGCTACACCTTC	CASSISQGQTPYGYTF
TRBV28	.	.	TRBJ2-5	TGTGCCAGCAGAGGCAGGGAGGTTGAGACCCAGTACTTC	CASRGREVETQYF
TRBV19	.	TRBD1	TRBJ1-1	TGTGCCAGTAGTATAGATGTACAGGGGATTGAAGCTTTCTTT	CASSIDVQGIEAFF
TRBV28	.	TRBD1	TRBJ1-5	TGTGCCAGCAGTGCCCGGGACAGGGAAGCCAATCAGCCCCAGCATTTT	CASSARDREANQPQHF
TRBV5-4	few	TRBD1	TRBJ1-3	TGTGCCAGCAGCGTGGGACAGCCCTCTGGAAACACCATATATTTT	CASSVGQPSGNTIYF
TRBV24-1	.	.	TRBJ2-2	TGTGCCACCAGTGATCCAGGGCCCACCGGGGAGCTGTTTTTT	CATSDPGPTGELFF
TRBV3-1/TRBV3-2	.	TRBD1	TRBJ1-4	TGTGCCAGCAGCCGACGTATTGGGACAGGGAATGAAAAACTGTTTTTT	CASSRRIGTGNEKLFF
TRBV12-3/TRBV12-4	few	.	TRBJ2-7	TGTGCCAGCAGCTCCCCCGGGTCCTACGAGCAGTACTTC	CASSSPGSYEQYF
TRBV28	.	TRBD2	TRBJ2-3	TGTGCCAGCAGTCCCCTGGCGGGGGGGCTTGAAGATACGCAGTATTTT	CASSPLAGGLEDTQYF
TRBV12-5	once	.	TRBJ2-7	TGTGCTAGTGGTTTGCACAAGGGGTGGTACGAGCAGTACTTC	CASGLHKGWYEQYF
TRBV2	few	TRBD1	TRBJ1-1	TGTGCCAGCAGAGAAACAGGGGGGACTGAAGCTTTCTTT	CASRETGGTEAFF
TRBV6-7	.	TRBD1	TRBJ2-7	TGTGCCAGCAGTTGGCAATATCCGGGACAGGGAGTATCCTACGAGCAGTACTTC	CASSWQYPGQGVSYEQYF
TRBV2	.	TRBD2	TRBJ2-2	TGTGCCAGCAGGGGACTAGCGGGGGGGACCGGGGAGCTGTTTTTT	CASRGLAGGTGELFF
TRBV27	once	TRBD2	TRBJ2-1	TGTGCCAGCAGTTTAGGACTAGCGGTCTACAATGAGCAGTTCTTC	CASSLGLAVYNEQFF
TRBV30	.	TRBD1	TRBJ1-2	TGTGCCTGGAGTCCGGACAGGGGGCCTAACTATGGCTACACCTTC	CAWSPDRGPNYGYTF
TRBV18	few	TRBD1	TRBJ1-2	TGTGCCAGCTCCCGACAGGGGACGGGAGATGGCTACACCTTC	CASSRQGTGDGYTF
TRBV27	few	TRBD1	TRBJ2-7	TGTGCCAGCAGTACCTATCGGGACAGGGGCGACGAGCAGTACTTC	CASSTYRDRGDEQYF